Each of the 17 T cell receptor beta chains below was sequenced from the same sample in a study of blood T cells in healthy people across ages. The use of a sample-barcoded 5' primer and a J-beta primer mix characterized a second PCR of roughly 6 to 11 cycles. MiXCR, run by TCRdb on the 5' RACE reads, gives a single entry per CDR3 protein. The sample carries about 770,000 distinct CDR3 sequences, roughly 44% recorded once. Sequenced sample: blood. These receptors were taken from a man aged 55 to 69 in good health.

The DNA for the CDR3 is TGCGCCAGCAGCCAATCCGGGACATTGAATTCACCCCTCCACTTT. It yields the protein CASSQSGTLNSPLHF. The chain recombines TRBV4-1 with TRBJ1-6, with a weak D call TRBD1 (6 bases). CDR1 is MGHRA and CDR2 is YSYEKL in the germline V gene. The CDR3 covers 15 residues. The germline V and J ends were trimmed by 2 bases and 7 bases, with 12 bases remaining between them.

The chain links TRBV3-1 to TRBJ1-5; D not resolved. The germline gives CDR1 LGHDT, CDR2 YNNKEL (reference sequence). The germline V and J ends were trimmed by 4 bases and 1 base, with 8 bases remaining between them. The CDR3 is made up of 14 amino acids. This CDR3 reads CASSPFRSNQPQHF. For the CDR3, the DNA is TGTGCCAGCAGCCCCTTTCGCAGCAATCAGCCCCAGCATTTT.

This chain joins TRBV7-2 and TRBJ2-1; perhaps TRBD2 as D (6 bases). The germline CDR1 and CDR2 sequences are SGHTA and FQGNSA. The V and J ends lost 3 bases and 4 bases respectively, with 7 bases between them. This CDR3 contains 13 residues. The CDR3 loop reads CASSFRGYNEQFF. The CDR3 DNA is TGTGCCAGCAGCTTCCGGGGGTACAATGAGCAGTTCTTC.

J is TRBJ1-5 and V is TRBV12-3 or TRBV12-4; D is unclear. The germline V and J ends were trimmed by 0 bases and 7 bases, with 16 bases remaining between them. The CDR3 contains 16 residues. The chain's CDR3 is CASSLARREVRQPQHF. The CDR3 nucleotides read TGTGCCAGCAGTTTAGCGCGGAGGGAAGTTCGCCAGCCCCAGCATTTT.

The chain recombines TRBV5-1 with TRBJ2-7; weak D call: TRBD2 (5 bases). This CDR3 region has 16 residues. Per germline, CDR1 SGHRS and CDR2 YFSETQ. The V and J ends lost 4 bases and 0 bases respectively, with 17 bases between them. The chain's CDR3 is CASSQEAAVSSYEQYF. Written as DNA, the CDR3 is TGCGCCAGCAGCCAGGAGGCGGCGGTGAGCTCCTACGAGCAGTACTTC.

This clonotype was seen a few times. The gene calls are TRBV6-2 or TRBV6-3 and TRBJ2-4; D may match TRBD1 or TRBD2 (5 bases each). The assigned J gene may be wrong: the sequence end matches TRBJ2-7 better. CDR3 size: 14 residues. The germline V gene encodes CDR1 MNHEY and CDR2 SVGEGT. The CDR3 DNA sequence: TGTGCCAGCAGTTATCCAGGGAGAAGCTACGAGCAGTACTTC. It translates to CASSYPGRSYEQYF.

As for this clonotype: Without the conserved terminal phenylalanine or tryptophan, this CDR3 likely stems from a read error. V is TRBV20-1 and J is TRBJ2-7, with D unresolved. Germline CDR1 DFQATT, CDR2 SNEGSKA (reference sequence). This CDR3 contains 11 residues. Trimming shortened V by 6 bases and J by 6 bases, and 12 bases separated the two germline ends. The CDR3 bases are TGCAGTGCCTTGCCGTTCGGCGAGCAGTACTTA. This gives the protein CSALPFGEQYL.

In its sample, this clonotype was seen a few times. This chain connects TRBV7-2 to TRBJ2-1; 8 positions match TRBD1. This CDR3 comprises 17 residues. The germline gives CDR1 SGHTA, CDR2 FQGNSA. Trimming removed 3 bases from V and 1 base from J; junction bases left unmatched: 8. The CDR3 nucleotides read TGTGCCAGCAGCTTCGTGCGACAGGGGAGGTCCTACAATGAGCAGTTCTTC. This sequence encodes CASSFVRQGRSYNEQFF. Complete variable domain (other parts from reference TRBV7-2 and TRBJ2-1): GAGVSQSPSNKVTEKGKDVELRCDPISGHTALYWYRQSLGQGLEFLIYFQGNSAPDKSGLPSDRFSAERTGGSVSTLTIQRTQQEDSAVYLCASSFVRQGRSYNEQFFGPGTRLTVL.

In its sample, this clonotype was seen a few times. The CDR3 DNA follows: TGTGCCAGCAGCTCACAGGGGGGTCCCAACGTCCTGACTTTC. As protein: CASSSQGGPNVLTF. The chain employs TRBV7-2 and TRBJ2-6; the match to TRBD1 covers 8 bases. From germline, CDR1 is SGHTA and CDR2 FQGNSA. This CDR3 spans 14 amino acids. V shed 4 bases, J shed 8 bases, and the junction held 4 bases outside the gene matches.

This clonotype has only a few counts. Written as DNA, the CDR3 is TGTGCCAGCAGTTTATACCAGGGGGACCCATCCTACGAGCAGTACTTC. This codes for CASSLYQGDPSYEQYF. This rearrangement joins TRBV28 to TRBJ2-7, with 7 bases that match TRBD1. The germline gives CDR1 MDHEN, CDR2 SYDVKM. The CDR3 is 16 residues long. V lost 1 base to trimming and J lost 1 base; unmatched junction nucleotides: 7.

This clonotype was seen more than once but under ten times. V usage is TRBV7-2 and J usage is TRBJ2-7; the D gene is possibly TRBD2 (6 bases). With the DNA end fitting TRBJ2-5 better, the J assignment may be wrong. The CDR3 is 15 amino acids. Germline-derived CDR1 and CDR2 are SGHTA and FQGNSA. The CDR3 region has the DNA TGTGCCAGCAGCCCCCTCCTAGCGACCGGCAAGACCCAGTACTTC. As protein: CASSPLLATGKTQYF.

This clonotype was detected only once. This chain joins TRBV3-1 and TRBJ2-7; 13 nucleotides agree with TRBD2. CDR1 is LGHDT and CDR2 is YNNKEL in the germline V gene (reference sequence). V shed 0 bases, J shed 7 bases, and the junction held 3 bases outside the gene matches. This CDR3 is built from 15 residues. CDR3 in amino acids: CASSQEGLAGHEQYF. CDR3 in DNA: TGTGCCAGCAGCCAAGAGGGACTAGCGGGGCATGAGCAGTACTTC.

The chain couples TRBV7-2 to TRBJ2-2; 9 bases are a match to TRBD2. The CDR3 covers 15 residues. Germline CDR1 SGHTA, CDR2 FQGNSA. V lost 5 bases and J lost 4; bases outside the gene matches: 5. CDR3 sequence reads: CASSVAGGVTGELFF. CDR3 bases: TGTGCCAGCAGCGTTGCGGGGGGGGTCACCGGGGAGCTGTTTTTT.

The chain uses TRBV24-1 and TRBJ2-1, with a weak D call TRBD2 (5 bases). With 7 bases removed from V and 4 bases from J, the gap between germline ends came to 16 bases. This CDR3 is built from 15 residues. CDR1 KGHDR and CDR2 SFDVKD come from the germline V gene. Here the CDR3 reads CATSDADGSYNEQFF. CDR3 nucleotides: TGTGCCACCAGCGACGCTGATGGGAGTTACAATGAGCAGTTCTTC.

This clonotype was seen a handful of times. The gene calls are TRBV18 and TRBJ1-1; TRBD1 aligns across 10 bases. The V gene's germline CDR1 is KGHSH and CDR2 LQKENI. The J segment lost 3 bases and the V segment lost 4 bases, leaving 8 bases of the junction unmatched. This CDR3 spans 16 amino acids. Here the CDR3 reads CASSLAGTGADTEAFF. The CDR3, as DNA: TGTGCCAGCTCACTCGCCGGGACAGGGGCAGACACTGAAGCTTTCTTT.

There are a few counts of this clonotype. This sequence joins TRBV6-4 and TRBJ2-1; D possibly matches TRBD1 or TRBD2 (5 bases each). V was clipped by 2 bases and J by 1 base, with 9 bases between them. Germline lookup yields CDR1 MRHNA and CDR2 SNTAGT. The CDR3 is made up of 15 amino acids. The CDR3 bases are TGTGCCAGCAGTGACGTCGGGGCGTCCTACAATGAGCAGTTCTTC. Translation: CASSDVGASYNEQFF.

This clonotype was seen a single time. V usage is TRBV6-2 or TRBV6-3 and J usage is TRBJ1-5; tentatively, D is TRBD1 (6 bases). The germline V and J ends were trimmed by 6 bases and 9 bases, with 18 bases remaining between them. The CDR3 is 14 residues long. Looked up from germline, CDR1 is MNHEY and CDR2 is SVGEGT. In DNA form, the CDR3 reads TGTGCCAGCAGCAACGCACAGGGTGGGCGGCCCCAGCATTTT. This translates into CASSNAQGGRPQHF.